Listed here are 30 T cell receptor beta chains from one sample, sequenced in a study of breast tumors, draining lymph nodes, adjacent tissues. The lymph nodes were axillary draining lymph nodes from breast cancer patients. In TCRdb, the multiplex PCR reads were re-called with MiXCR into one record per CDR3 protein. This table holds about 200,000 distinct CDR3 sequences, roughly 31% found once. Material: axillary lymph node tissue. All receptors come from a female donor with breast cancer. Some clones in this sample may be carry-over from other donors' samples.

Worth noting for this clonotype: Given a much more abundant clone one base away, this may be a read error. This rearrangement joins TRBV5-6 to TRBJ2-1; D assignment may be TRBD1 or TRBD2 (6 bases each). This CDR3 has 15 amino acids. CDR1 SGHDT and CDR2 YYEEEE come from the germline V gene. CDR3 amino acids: CASSLVGGGNNKQFF. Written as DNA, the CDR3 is TGTGCCAGCAGCCTAGTCGGAGGGGGGAACAATAAGCAGTTCTTC.

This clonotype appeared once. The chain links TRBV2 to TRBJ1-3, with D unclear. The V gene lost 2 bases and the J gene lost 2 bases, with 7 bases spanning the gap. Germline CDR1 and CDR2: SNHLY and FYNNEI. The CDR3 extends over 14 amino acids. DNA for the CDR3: TGTGCCAGCAGTGAACAGTCGACTGGAAACACCATATATTTT. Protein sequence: CASSEQSTGNTIYF.

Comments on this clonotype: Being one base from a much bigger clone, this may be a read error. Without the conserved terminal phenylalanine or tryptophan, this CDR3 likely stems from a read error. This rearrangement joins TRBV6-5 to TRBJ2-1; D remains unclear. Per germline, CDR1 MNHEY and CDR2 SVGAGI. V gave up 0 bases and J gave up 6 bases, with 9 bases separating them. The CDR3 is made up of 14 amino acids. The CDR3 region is CASSYSRPTNEQFL. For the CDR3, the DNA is TGTGCCAGCAGTTACTCGAGGCCCACCAATGAGCAGTTCCTC.

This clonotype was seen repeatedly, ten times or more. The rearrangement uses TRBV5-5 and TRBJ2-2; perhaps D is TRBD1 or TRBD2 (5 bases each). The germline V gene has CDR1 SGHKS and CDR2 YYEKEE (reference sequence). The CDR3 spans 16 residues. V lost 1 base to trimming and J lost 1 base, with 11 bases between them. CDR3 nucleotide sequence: TGTGCCAGCAGCTTGAGGGGAGACGGGAACACCGGGGAGCTGTTTTTT. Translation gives CASSLRGDGNTGELFF.

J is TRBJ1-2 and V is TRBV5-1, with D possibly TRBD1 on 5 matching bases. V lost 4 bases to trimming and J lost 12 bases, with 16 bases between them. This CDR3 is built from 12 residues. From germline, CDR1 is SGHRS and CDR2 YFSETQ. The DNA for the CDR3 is TGCGCCAGCAGCGAGGCGGGGCGCGGAAACACCTTC. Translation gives CASSEAGRGNTF.

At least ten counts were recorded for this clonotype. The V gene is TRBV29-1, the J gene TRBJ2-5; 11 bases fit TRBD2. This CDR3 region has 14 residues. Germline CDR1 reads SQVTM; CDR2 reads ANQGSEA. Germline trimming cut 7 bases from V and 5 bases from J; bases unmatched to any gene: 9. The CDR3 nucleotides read TGCAGCGCCCGACTAGCGGGGTTTATGGAGACCCAGTACTTC. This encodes CSARLAGFMETQYF.

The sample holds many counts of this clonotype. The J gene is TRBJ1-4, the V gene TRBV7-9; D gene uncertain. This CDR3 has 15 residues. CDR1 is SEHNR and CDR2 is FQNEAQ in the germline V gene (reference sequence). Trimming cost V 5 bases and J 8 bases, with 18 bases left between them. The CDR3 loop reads CASSLSQTSNEKLFF. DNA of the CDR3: TGTGCCAGCAGCCTTAGCCAGACGAGTAACGAAAAACTGTTTTTT.

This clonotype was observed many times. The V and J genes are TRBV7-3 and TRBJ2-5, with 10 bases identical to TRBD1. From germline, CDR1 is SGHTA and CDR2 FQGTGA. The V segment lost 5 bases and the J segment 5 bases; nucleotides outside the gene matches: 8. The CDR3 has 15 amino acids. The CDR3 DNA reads TGTGCCAGCAGCCGCGGGACAGGGGTCGGGGAGACCCAGTACTTC. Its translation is CASSRGTGVGETQYF.

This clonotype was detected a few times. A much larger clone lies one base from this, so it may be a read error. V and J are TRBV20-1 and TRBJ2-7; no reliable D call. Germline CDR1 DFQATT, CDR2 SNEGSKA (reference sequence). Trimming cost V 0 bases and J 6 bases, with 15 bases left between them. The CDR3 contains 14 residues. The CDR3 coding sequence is TGCAGTGCTAGAGAGGTGACGGACCTCTCCGAGCAGTACTTC. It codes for CSAREVTDLSEQYF.

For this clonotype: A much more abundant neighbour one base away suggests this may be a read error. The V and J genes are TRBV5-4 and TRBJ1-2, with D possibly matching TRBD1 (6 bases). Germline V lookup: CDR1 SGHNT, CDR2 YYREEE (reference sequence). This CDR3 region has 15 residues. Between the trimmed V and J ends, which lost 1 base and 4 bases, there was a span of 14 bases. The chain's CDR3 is CASSLRTADGYGYTF. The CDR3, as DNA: TGTGCCAGCAGCTTGAGGACAGCGGACGGCTATGGCTACACCTTC.

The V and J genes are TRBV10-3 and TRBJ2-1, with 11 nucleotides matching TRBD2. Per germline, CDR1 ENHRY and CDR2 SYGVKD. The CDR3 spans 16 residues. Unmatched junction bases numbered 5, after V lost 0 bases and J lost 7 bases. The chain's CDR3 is CAISESLAGARNEQFF. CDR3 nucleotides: TGTGCCATCAGTGAGTCACTAGCGGGAGCGAGGAATGAGCAGTTCTTC.

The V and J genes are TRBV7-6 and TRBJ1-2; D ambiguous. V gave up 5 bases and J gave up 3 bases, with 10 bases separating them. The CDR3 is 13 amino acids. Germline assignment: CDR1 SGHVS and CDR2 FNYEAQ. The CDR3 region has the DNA TGTGCCAGCAGCCCTGACCCTTACTATGGCTACACCTTC. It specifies CASSPDPYYGYTF.

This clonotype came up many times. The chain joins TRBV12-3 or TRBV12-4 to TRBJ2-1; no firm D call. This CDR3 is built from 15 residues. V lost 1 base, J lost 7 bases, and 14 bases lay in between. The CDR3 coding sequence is TGTGCCAGCAGTTTAGTCCTAGGTTCCACAAATGAGCAGTTCTTC. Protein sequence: CASSLVLGSTNEQFF.

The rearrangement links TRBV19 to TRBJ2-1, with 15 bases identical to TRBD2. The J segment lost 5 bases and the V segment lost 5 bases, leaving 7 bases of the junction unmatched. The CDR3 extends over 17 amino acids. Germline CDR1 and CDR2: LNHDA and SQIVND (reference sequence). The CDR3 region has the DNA TGTGCCAGTAGTCCCGGACTAGCGGGGGGGGGGGACAATGAGCAGTTCTTC. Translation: CASSPGLAGGGDNEQFF.

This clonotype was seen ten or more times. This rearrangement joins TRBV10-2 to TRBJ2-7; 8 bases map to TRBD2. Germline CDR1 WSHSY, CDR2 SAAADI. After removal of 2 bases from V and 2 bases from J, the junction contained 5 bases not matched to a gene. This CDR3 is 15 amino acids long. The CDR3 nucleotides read TGCGCCAGCAGTGAGAAAGCGGGAGCTCCCTACGAGCAGTACTTC. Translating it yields CASSEKAGAPYEQYF.

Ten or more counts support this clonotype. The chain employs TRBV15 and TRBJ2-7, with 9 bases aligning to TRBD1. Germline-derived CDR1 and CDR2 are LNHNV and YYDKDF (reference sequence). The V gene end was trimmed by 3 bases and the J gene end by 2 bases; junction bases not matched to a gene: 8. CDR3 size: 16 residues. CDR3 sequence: CATSSPDRGLPYEQYF. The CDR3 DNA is TGTGCCACCAGCAGCCCGGACAGGGGACTACCCTACGAGCAGTACTTC.

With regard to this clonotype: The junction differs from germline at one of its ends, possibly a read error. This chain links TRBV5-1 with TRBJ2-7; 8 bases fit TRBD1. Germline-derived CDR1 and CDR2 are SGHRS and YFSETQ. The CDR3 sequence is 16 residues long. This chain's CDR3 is CASSRDRGAGYNEQYF. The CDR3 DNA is TGTGCCAGCAGCAGAGACAGGGGCGCAGGGTATAACGAGCAGTACTTC.

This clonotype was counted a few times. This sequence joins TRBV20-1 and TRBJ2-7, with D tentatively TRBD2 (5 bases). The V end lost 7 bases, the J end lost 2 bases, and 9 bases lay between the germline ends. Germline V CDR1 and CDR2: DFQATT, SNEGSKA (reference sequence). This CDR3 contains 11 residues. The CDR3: CSDQRPYEQYF. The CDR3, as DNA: TGCAGTGACCAGCGGCCCTACGAGCAGTACTTC.

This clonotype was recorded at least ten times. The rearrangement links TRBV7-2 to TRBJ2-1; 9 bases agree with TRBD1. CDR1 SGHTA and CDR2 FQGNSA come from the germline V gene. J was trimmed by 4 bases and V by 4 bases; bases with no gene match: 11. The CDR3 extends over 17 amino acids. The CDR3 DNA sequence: TGTGCCAGCAGCTATACCCCCCGCGGGACAGGGTACAATGAGCAGTTCTTC. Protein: CASSYTPRGTGYNEQFF.

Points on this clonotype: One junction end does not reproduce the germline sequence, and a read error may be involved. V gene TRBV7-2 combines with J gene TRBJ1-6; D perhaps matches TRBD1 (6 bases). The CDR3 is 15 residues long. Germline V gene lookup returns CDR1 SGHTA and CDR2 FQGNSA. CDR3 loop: CASSPPAGANSPLHF. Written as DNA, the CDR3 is TGTGCCAGCAGCCCCCCGGCAGGGGCTAATTCTCCCCTCCACTTT.

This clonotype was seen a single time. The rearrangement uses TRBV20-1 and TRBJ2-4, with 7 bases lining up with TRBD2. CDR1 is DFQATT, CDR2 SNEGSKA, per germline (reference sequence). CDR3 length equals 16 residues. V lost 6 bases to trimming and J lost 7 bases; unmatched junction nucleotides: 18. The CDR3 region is CSAKGEPGGRLNIQYF. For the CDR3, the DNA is TGCAGTGCAAAAGGAGAGCCGGGAGGACGCCTTAACATTCAGTACTTC.

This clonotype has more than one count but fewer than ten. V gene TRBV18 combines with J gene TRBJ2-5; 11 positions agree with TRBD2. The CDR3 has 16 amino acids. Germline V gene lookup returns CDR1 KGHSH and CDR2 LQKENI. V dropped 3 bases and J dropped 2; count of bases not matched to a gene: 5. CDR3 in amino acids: CASSPSGLAAQETQYF. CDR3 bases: TGTGCCAGCTCACCCTCGGGACTAGCGGCACAAGAGACCCAGTACTTC.

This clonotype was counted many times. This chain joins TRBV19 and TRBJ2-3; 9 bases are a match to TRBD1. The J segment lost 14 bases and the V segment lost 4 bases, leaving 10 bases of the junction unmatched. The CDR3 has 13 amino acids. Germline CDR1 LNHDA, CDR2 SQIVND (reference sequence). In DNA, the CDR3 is TGTGCCAGTAGTACCACAGGGGGCGAGAACCGGTATTTT. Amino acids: CASSTTGGENRYF.

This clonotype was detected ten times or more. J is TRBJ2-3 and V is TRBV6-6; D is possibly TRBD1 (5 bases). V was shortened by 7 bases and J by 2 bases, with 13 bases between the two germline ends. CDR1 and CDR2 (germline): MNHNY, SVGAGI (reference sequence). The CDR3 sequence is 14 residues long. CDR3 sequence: CASNPDTLTDTQYF. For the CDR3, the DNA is TGTGCCAGCAACCCGGACACTCTCACAGATACGCAGTATTTT.

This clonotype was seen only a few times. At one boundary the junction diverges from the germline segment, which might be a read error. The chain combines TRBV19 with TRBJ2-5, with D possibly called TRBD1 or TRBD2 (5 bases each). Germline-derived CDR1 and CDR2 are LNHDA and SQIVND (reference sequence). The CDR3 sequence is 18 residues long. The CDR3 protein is CASSIDSTGLGSLGTPYF. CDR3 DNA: TGTGCCAGTAGTATAGATTCTACTGGCTTAGGGTCCTTGGGGACCCCGTACTTC.

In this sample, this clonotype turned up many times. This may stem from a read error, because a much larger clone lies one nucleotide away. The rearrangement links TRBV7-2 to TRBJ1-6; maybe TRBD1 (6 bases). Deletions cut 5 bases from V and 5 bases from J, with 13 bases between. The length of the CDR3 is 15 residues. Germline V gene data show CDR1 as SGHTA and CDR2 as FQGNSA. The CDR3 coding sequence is TGTGCCAGCAGCCTCGTGGACAGAAATAATTCACCCCTCCACTTT. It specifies CASSLVDRNNSPLHF.

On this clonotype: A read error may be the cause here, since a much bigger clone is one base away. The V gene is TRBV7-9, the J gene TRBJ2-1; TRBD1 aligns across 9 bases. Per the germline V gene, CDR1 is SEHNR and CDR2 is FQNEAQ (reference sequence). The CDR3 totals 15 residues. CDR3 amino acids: CASSGTGQGFNEQLF. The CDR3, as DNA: TGTGCCAGCAGCGGGACGGGACAGGGATTCAATGAGCAGCTCTTC.

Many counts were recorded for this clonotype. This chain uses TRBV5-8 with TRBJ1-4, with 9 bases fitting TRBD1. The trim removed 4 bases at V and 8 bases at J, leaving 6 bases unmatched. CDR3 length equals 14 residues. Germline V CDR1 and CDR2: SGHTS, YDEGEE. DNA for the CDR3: TGTGCCAGCAGCCAGGACAGGGGCGGGGAAAAACTGTTTTTT. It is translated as CASSQDRGGEKLFF.

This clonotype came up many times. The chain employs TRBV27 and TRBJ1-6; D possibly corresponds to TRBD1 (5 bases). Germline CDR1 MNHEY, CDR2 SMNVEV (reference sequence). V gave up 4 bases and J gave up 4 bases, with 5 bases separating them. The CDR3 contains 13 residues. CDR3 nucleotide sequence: TGTGCCAGCAGTTGGGGGTATAATTCACCCCTCCACTTT. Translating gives CASSWGYNSPLHF.

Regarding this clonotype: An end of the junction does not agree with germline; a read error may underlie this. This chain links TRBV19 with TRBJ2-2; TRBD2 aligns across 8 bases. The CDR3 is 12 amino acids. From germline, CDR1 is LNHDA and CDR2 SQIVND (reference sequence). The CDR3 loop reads CASSELSGGLFF. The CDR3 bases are TGTGCCAGTAGCGAGTTGAGCGGGGGGCTGTTTTTT.